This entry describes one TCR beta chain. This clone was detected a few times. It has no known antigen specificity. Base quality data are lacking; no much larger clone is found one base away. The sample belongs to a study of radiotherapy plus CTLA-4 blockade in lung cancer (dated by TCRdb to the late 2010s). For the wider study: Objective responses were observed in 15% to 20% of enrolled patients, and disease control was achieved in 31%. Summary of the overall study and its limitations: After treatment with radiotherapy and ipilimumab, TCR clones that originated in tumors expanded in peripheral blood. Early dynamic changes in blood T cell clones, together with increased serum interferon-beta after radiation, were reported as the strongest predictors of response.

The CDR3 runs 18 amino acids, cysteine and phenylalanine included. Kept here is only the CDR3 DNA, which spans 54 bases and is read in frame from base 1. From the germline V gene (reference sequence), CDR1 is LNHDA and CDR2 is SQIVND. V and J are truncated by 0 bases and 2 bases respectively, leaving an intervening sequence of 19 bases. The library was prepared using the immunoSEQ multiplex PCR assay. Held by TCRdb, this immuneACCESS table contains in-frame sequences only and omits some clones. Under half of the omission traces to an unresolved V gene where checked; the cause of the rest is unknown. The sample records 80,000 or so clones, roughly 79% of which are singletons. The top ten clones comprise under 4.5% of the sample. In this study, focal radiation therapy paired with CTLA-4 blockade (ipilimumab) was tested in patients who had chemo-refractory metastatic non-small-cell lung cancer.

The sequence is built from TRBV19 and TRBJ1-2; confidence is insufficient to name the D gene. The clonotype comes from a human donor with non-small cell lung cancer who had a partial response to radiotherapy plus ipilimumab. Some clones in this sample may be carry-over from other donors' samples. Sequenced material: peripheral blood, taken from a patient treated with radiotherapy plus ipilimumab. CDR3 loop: CASSIDHHPTAGNYGYTF. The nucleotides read TGTGCCAGTAGTATAGATCATCATCCTACGGCGGGGAACTATGGCTACACCTTC. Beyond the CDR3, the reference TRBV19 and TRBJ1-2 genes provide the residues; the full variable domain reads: DGGITQSPKYLFRKEGQNVTLSCEQNLNHDAMYWYRQDPGQGLRLIYYSQIVNDFQKGDIAEGYSVSREKKESFPLTVTSAQKNPTAFYLCASSIDHHPTAGNYGYTFGSGTRLTVV.